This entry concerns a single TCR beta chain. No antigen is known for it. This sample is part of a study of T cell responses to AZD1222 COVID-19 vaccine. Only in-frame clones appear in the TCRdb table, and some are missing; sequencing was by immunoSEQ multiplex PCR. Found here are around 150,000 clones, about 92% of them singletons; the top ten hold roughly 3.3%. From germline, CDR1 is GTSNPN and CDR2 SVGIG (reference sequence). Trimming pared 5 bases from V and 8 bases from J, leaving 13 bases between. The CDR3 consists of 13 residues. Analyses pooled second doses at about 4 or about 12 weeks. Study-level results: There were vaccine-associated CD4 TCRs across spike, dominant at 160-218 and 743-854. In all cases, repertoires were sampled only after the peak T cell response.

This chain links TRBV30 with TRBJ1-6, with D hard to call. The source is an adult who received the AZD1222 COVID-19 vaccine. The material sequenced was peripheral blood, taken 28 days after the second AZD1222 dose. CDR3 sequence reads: CAWGLGPDSPLHF. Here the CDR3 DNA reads TGTGCCTGGGGACTGGGCCCTGATTCACCCCTCCACTTT.